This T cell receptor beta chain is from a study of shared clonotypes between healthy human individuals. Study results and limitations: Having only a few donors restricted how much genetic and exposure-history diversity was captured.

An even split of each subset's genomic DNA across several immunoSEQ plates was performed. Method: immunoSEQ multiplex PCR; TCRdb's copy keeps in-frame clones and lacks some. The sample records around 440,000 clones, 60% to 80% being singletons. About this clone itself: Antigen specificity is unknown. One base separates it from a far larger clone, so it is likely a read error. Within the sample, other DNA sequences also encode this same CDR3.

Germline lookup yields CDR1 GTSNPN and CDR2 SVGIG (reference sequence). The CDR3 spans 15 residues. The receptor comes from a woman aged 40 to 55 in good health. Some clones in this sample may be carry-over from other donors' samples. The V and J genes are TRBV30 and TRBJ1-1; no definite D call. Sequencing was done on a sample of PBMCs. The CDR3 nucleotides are TGTGCTTGGAGTGTAGGTAGAGCCGGGGACACTGAAGCTTTCTTT. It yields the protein CAWSVGRAGDTEAFF. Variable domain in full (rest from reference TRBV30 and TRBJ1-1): SQTIHQWPATLVQPVGSPLSLECTVEGTSNPNLYWYRQAAGRGLQLLFYSVGIGQISSEVPQNLSASRPQDRQFILSSKKLLLSDSGFYLCAWSVGRAGDTEAFFGQGTRLTVV.